The T cell receptor beta chain under discussion was sequenced for a study of blood T cell repertoires in COVID-19. Background on the study: Specimens from acute and convalescent COVID-19 originated in the United States, Italy and Spain. PBMCs, B-cell-depleted T cells, or T cells provided the cDNA or gDNA that made up the material.

The assay was immunoSEQ multiplex PCR, and TCRdb's table has in-frame clones only and misses some. The sample carries some 90,000 clones, around 88% recorded once. The CDR3 is made up of 15 amino acids. Germline-derived CDR1 and CDR2 are KGHDR and SFDVKD. J lost 5 bases, V lost 4 bases, and 9 bases had no gene match. The source of this sequence is an elderly man with active or convalescent COVID-19. The chain employs TRBV24-1 and TRBJ2-5; 7 nucleotides match TRBD2. What was sequenced was peripheral blood. The CDR3, as DNA: TGTGCCACCAGTGACGGGGGGACGGCCGGGGAGACCCAGTACTTC. Its translation: CATSDGGTAGETQYF.